Listed below are T cell receptor beta chains from one sample, sequenced in a study of early T cells in non-severe SARS-CoV-2 infection. TCRdb reprocessed the 5' RACE reads with MiXCR, giving one entry per CDR3 protein. This table has 50,000 to 70,000 distinct CDR3 sequences, 12% appearing once. Sequencing input: whole blood. These receptors originate from an adult who was a healthcare worker with PCR-confirmed SARS-CoV-2 infection or an uninfected control (not recorded which). Both conserved end residues are part of each CDR3. Each record gives: clone size, J gene, D gene, V gene, CDR3 protein, CDR3 DNA. D genes are given only for firm matches. Rows give clone size only sometimes, using once, few, many, or a class for an expanded clone.

many TRBJ1-3 - TRBV19 CASSIGRIASENTIYF TGTGCCAGTAGTATAGGCCGGATCGCTTCTGAAAACACCATATATTTT
many TRBJ1-2 - TRBV12-3/TRBV12-4 CASRGQGHYGYTF TGTGCCAGCAGAGGGCAGGGGCACTATGGCTACACCTTC
few TRBJ1-6 - TRBV6-5 CASSYRSSSYNSPLHF TGTGCCAGCAGTTACCGGTCGAGCTCCTATAATTCACCCCTCCACTTT
- TRBJ1-4 - TRBV7-6 CASSYTDGYNEKLFF TGTGCCAGCAGCTACACCGACGGATATAATGAAAAACTGTTTTTT
many TRBJ1-1 - TRBV20-1 CLRFNTGRLEAFF TGCCTCCGGTTCAACACAGGACGTCTCGAAGCTTTCTTT
few TRBJ2-3 TRBD1 TRBV27 CASTSPGTVTDTQFF TGTGCCAGCACTTCCCCCGGGACAGTCACAGATACGCAGTTTTTT
many TRBJ2-3 - TRBV7-9 CASSLAGVGTDTQYF TGTGCCAGCAGCTTAGCAGGGGTCGGCACAGATACGCAGTATTTT
few TRBJ2-3 - TRBV6-5 CASSLGYGTDTQYF TGTGCCAGCAGCCTCGGGTACGGCACAGATACGCAGTATTTT
- TRBJ1-5 - TRBV20-1 CSANQALNQPQHF TGCAGTGCCAATCAGGCACTCAATCAGCCCCAGCATTTT
- TRBJ1-4 - TRBV5-1 CASSGSRRGGIRTNEKLFF TGCGCCAGCAGCGGGAGTCGTCGTGGGGGAATAAGGACTAATGAAAAACTGTTTTTT
many TRBJ1-5 - TRBV9 CASSVDGAGQPQHF TGTGCCAGCAGCGTAGATGGGGCTGGTCAGCCCCAGCATTTT
many TRBJ2-7 - TRBV7-9 CASSTYYEQYF TGTGCCAGCTCCACCTACTACGAGCAGTACTTC
- TRBJ2-3 - TRBV20-1 CSANRAAADTQYF TGCAGTGCTAATAGGGCGGCGGCAGATACGCAGTATTTT
few TRBJ2-3 - TRBV29-1 CSVVRVIGTDTQYF TGCAGCGTTGTTCGCGTTATCGGCACAGATACGCAGTATTTT
many TRBJ2-7 - TRBV7-9 CASSYEFQTYEQYF TGTGCCAGCAGCTACGAATTCCAAACCTACGAGCAGTACTTC
- TRBJ1-2 - TRBV12-3/TRBV12-4 CASSLGARSYTF TGTGCCAGCAGTTTGGGGGCTCGGAGCTACACCTTC
- TRBJ1-5 TRBD1 TRBV12-3/TRBV12-4 CASRKTGDNQPQHF TGTGCCAGCAGAAAGACAGGGGATAACCAGCCCCAGCATTTT
few TRBJ2-4 - TRBV20-1 CSARPLVKNIQYF TGCAGTGCCCGCCCCCTCGTCAAAAACATTCAGTACTTC
- TRBJ2-5 TRBD1 TRBV3-1 CASSQGFGQGVRTQYF TGTGCCAGCAGCCAAGGATTTGGACAGGGGGTGCGGACCCAGTACTTC
- TRBJ2-3 - TRBV2 CASSEKLNTDTQYF TGTGCCAGCAGTGAGAAATTAAACACAGATACGCAGTATTTT
- TRBJ1-1 - TRBV27 CASRSGRTTEAFF TGTGCCAGCCGTTCGGGGCGCACCACTGAAGCTTTCTTT
- TRBJ1-4 - TRBV4-1 CASSQRLLNAGAGGEKLFF TGCGCCAGCAGCCAACGCCTCCTCAACGCAGGGGCGGGAGGTGAAAAACTGTTTTTT
few TRBJ2-6 TRBD2 TRBV2 CASREGRGPGANVLTF TGTGCCAGCAGAGAGGGGAGGGGTCCCGGGGCCAACGTCCTGACTTTC
few TRBJ2-2 - TRBV11-3 CASSRDTGELFF TGTGCCAGCAGCCGAGACACCGGGGAGCTGTTTTTT
many TRBJ1-2 TRBD1 TRBV3-1 CASSPTGGYGYTF TGTGCCAGCAGCCCTACAGGGGGCTACGGCTACACCTTC
- TRBJ1-2 - TRBV9 CASSAQGYGYTF TGTGCCAGCAGCGCGCAGGGCTATGGCTACACCTTC
- TRBJ2-1 - TRBV12-3/TRBV12-4 CASVPGGVGYNEQFF TGTGCCAGCGTCCCGGGGGGCGTCGGTTACAATGAGCAGTTCTTC
- TRBJ1-1 - TRBV7-6 CASSFRANTEAFF TGTGCCAGCAGCTTCCGGGCAAACACTGAAGCTTTCTTT
few TRBJ2-3 - TRBV20-1 CSARGLGAPDTQYF TGCAGTGCTAGGGGTCTGGGGGCCCCAGATACGCAGTATTTT
few TRBJ1-3 - TRBV7-9 CASSLEGRSGNTIYF TGTGCCAGCAGCTTGGAGGGGCGGTCTGGAAACACCATATATTTT
many TRBJ2-3 TRBD2 TRBV5-4 CASSLGTSGGPDRYF TGTGCCAGCAGCCTAGGGACTAGCGGGGGCCCGGACAGGTATTTT
few TRBJ2-7 TRBD2 TRBV7-2 CASSKRLASIYEQYF TGTGCCAGCAGCAAGAGACTAGCGTCGATCTACGAGCAGTACTTC
- TRBJ2-5 - TRBV29-1 CSVRPRDYQETQYF TGCAGCGTTCGGCCCCGGGACTACCAAGAGACCCAGTACTTC
many TRBJ2-7 - TRBV6-6 CASSSLNYEQYF TGTGCCAGCAGTTCCCTTAACTACGAGCAGTACTTC
- TRBJ2-7 - TRBV7-9 CASSLGGQTYEQYF TGTGCCAGCAGCTTAGGAGGCCAGACCTACGAGCAGTACTTC
- TRBJ2-7 TRBD2 TRBV20-1 CSAREVWAAGAYEQYF TGCAGTGCTAGAGAAGTGTGGGCAGCGGGGGCCTACGAGCAGTACTTC
- TRBJ2-3 - TRBV20-1 CSARGAIQGDASTDTQYF TGCAGTGCCCGGGGGGCAATACAGGGAGATGCTAGCACAGATACGCAGTATTTT
- TRBJ2-3 - TRBV29-1 CSVVSNLNTQYF TGCAGCGTTGTTTCGAACCTGAATACGCAGTATTTT
many TRBJ2-1 - TRBV7-2 CASSLVAYNEQFF TGTGCCAGCAGCTTAGTCGCCTACAATGAGCAGTTCTTC
- TRBJ2-1 TRBD2 TRBV20-1 CSARGTSEVDEQFF TGCAGTGCTAGAGGGACTAGCGAGGTCGATGAGCAGTTCTTC
many TRBJ1-2 - TRBV29-1 CSVPGPSQGDYGYTF TGCAGCGTTCCCGGCCCATCCCAGGGAGACTATGGCTACACCTTC
few TRBJ1-2 - TRBV30 CAYHLDAANGYTF TGTGCCTACCATCTGGACGCCGCGAATGGCTACACCTTC
- TRBJ2-7 - TRBV7-9 CASTPLGLSYEQYF TGTGCCAGCACCCCATTAGGGCTCTCCTACGAGCAGTACTTC
few TRBJ1-5 - TRBV5-5 CASSPEGVSNQPQHF TGTGCCAGCAGCCCTGAAGGCGTTAGCAATCAGCCCCAGCATTTT
- TRBJ1-5 TRBD1 TRBV7-8 CASSLGTGYQPQHF TGTGCCAGCAGCTTAGGGACAGGCTATCAGCCCCAGCATTTT
- TRBJ2-1 TRBD1 TRBV6-4 CASRDTDRGGEQFF TGTGCCAGCAGGGACACGGACAGGGGGGGTGAGCAGTTCTTC
- TRBJ1-1 - TRBV9 CASSPSGVNEAFF TGTGCCAGTTCCCCCTCAGGGGTGAATGAAGCTTTCTTT